This TCR beta chain emerged from a study of cytomegalovirus exposure and HLA in healthy donors. In the PCR, 60 Vbeta and 13 Jbeta primers were used. Repertoires were generated with immunoSEQ multiplex PCR, while TCRdb's copy carries only in-frame clones and drops some. The data hold 200,000 to 250,000 clones, with approximately 82% observed a single time. Note on this clone: Its target is unknown. One end of the junction is discordant with germline, which a read error may explain.

The CDR3 has 12 amino acids. CDR1 and CDR2 (germline): SEHNR, FQNEAQ (reference sequence). General study findings and limits: Within an earlier analysis, most TCR beta V segments proved productive either about 87% or about 30% of the time. In vitro experiments confirmed that a few CMV-associated chains were specific for CMV antigens.

The chain recombines TRBV7-9 with TRBJ1-1; D not certain. Sequencing input: PBMCs. The source of this sequence is a man younger than 30 in good health and CMV-seronegative. The CDR3 bases are TGTTCCAGCAGCTTCGGCGGCACTGAAGCTTTCTTT. Encoded protein: CSSSFGGTEAFF. The variable domain in full, with the rest retrieved from reference TRBV7-9 and TRBJ1-1, is DTGVSQNPRHKITKRGQNVTFRCDPISEHNRLYWYRQTLGQGPEFLTYFQNEAQLEKSRLLSDRFSAERPKGSFSTLEIQRTEQGDSAMYLCSSSFGGTEAFFGQGTRLTVV.